The 32 T cell receptor beta chains listed next were all sequenced from one sample in a study of cytomegalovirus exposure and HLA in healthy donors. Amplification used 60 Vbeta primers and 13 Jbeta primers. TCRdb keeps only in-frame clones here, not all; method: immunoSEQ multiplex PCR. The table records some 120,000 clones, 77% of them present only once. The sequenced material came from PBMCs. These TCRs come from a human donor in good health.

The rearrangement uses TRBV7-9 and TRBJ2-7; TRBD2 agrees at 8 bases. V shed 1 base and J 5 bases; nucleotides not matched to a gene: 1. CDR1 and CDR2 (germline): SEHNR, FQNEAQ (reference sequence). The CDR3 has 13 residues. In DNA form, the CDR3 reads TGTGCCAGCAGCTTAGGACTAGCGAACGAGCAGTACTTC. Translation: CASSLGLANEQYF.

The V gene is TRBV7-9, the J gene TRBJ2-2; possible D gene TRBD2, 6 bases. Germline V gene sequence: CDR1 SEHNR, CDR2 FQNEAQ (reference sequence). The CDR3 sequence is 15 residues long. Deletions cut 1 base from V and 4 bases from J, with 10 bases between. In DNA, the CDR3 is TGTGCCAGCAGCTTAGGTGCGGGGCCCACCGGGGAGCTGTTTTTT. It translates to CASSLGAGPTGELFF.

The chain has TRBV5-6 and TRBJ1-2; no definite D call. CDR1 is SGHDT and CDR2 is YYEEEE in the germline V gene. The CDR3 extends over 15 amino acids. V shed 4 bases and J shed 2 bases, with 15 bases lying between them. The CDR3 DNA follows: TGTGCCAGCAGCCCTCCCGGGTTGGTGAACTATGGCTACACCTTC. Amino acid sequence: CASSPPGLVNYGYTF.

The V gene is TRBV28, the J gene TRBJ2-7; perhaps TRBD2 as D (5 bases). The CDR3 is 13 residues long. Trimming removed 5 bases from V and 0 bases from J, with 8 bases in between. Germline-derived CDR1 and CDR2 are MDHEN and SYDVKM. The CDR3 coding sequence is TGTGCCAGCAGTCCAGCGGACTCCTACGAGCAGTACTTC. Its translation is CASSPADSYEQYF.

V usage is TRBV5-1 and J usage is TRBJ2-5; 8 nucleotides match TRBD2. Trimming took 4 bases from V and 1 from J; bases not matched to a gene: 9. Germline V gene data show CDR1 as SGHRS and CDR2 as YFSETQ. The CDR3 consists of 16 residues. CDR3 in amino acids: CASSIRGGGSQETQYF. CDR3 nucleotides: TGCGCCAGCAGCATACGGGGGGGCGGGAGCCAAGAGACCCAGTACTTC.

The genes are TRBV28 and TRBJ1-1; no definite D call. The germline CDR1 and CDR2 sequences are MDHEN and SYDVKM. V was pared by 2 bases and J by 1 base, with 17 bases between. The CDR3 is made up of 17 amino acids. The CDR3 DNA reads as TGTGCCAGCAGTTTAGTGGTCCTAAGTGACAAGAACACTGAAGCTTTCTTT. It encodes CASSLVVLSDKNTEAFF.

CDR3 nucleotides: TGTGCCAGCAGTGCTCCTTTATATGGACAGGGGACGGGGTTGGAAAAACTGTTTTTT. Its protein product is CASSAPLYGQGTGLEKLFF. The chain links TRBV2 to TRBJ1-4, with TRBD1 identical over 9 bases. V was pared by 4 bases and J by 8 bases, with 20 bases of the junction left unmatched. From germline, CDR1 is SNHLY and CDR2 FYNNEI. There are 19 residues in the CDR3.

The rearrangement joins TRBV14 to TRBJ2-7; no reliable D call. Per germline, CDR1 SGHDN and CDR2 FVKESK. CDR3 length: 12 residues. Between the trimmed V and J ends, which lost 5 bases and 0 bases, there was a span of 5 bases. CDR3 coding DNA: TGTGCCAGCAGCAAGAGCTCCTACGAGCAGTACTTC. It specifies CASSKSSYEQYF.

This chain connects TRBV9 to TRBJ2-5, with D possibly being TRBD1 (5 bases). The J call is in doubt because the DNA end fits TRBJ2-7 better. The CDR3 consists of 15 residues. CDR1 and CDR2 (germline): SGDLS, YYNGEE. The CDR3 DNA is TGTGCCAGCAGCGTAGAGGACACGAGCTCCTACGAGCAGTACTTC. Amino acids: CASSVEDTSSYEQYF.

The V gene is TRBV4-1, the J gene TRBJ1-1, with D tentatively TRBD1 (6 bases). The CDR3 is made up of 15 amino acids. V lost 0 bases to trimming and J lost 6 bases, with 14 bases between them. Looked up from germline, CDR1 is MGHRA and CDR2 is YSYEKL. The CDR3 DNA reads TGCGCCAGCAGCCAAGATCGAGGGGGAGGGGCTGAAGCTTTCTTT. Translated: CASSQDRGGGAEAFF.

The chain couples TRBV4-2 to TRBJ2-1; TRBD2 agrees at 10 bases. Trimming at V came to 0 bases and at J to 1 base, leaving 3 bases not matched to a gene. Germline V gives CDR1 LGHNA, CDR2 YNFKEQ. The CDR3 has 17 amino acids. CDR3 residues: CASSQDLAGASYNEQFF. In nucleotides, the CDR3 is TGTGCCAGCAGCCAAGATCTAGCGGGAGCATCCTACAATGAGCAGTTCTTC.

V and J are TRBV29-1 and TRBJ1-5, with D possibly being TRBD1 (6 bases). The CDR3 runs 13 residues. Germline CDR1 and CDR2: SQVTM and ANQGSEA. V lost 7 bases and J 0 bases, leaving 10 bases between the germline ends. CDR3 sequence: CSGAQGSNQPQHF. DNA of the CDR3: TGCAGCGGAGCACAGGGTAGCAATCAGCCCCAGCATTTT.

This chain links TRBV6-1 with TRBJ2-1; D gene ambiguous. Germline-derived CDR1 and CDR2 are MNHNS and SASEGT. Trimming left V 6 bases short and J 9 bases short, with 15 bases between. CDR3 length: 13 amino acids. The CDR3, as DNA: TGTGCCAGCAGCCACACACCCGTCGTTGAGCAGTTCTTC. Translating it yields CASSHTPVVEQFF.

A few counts support this clone. The chain is built from TRBV19 and TRBJ1-1; D is undetermined. There are 13 residues in the CDR3. Germline-derived CDR1 and CDR2 are LNHDA and SQIVND (reference sequence). V was pared by 5 bases and J by 4 bases, with 11 bases between. This CDR3 is CASSLGVGTEAFF. The CDR3 DNA sequence: TGTGCCAGTAGTCTCGGGGTTGGCACTGAAGCTTTCTTT.

On this clone: The identical CDR3 is also encoded by other nucleotide sequences in the sample. The chain carries TRBV28 and TRBJ2-5; maybe TRBD2 (5 bases). The assigned J gene may be wrong: the sequence end matches TRBJ2-7 better. The CDR3 is made up of 11 amino acids. Germline V gene lookup returns CDR1 MDHEN and CDR2 SYDVKM. Here the CDR3 reads CASRRRYEQYF. CDR3 coding DNA: TGTGCCAGTAGGAGGAGGTACGAGCAGTACTTC.

V is TRBV6-1 and J is TRBJ1-3; TRBD1 is a possible D gene (5 bases). Germline V gives CDR1 MNHNS, CDR2 SASEGT. V lost 0 bases, J lost 4 bases, and 10 bases lay in between. This CDR3 spans 15 amino acids. The chain's CDR3 is CASSEAYRKGNTIYF. CDR3 nucleotides: TGTGCCAGCAGTGAAGCGTACAGGAAAGGAAACACCATATATTTT.

The V and J genes are TRBV9 and TRBJ2-2, with 7 bases lining up with TRBD1. CDR3 size: 16 residues. Trimming removed 5 bases from V and 0 bases from J; junction bases left unmatched: 7. Germline lookup yields CDR1 SGDLS and CDR2 YYNGEE. The CDR3 region has the DNA TGTGCCAGCAGAGCTGGGACAGCCCCGAACACCGGGGAGCTGTTTTTT. This encodes CASRAGTAPNTGELFF.

The rearrangement uses TRBV7-2 and TRBJ2-6; D is undetermined. This CDR3 is built from 15 residues. V dropped 2 bases and J dropped 0 bases, with 5 bases sitting between them. Germline V gene data show CDR1 as SGHTA and CDR2 as FQGNSA. The CDR3 protein is CASSLRSSGANVLTF. In nucleotides, the CDR3 is TGTGCCAGCAGCTTACGGAGCTCTGGGGCCAACGTCCTGACTTTC.

This clone was recorded a few times. J is TRBJ1-1 and V is TRBV11-3; D is possibly TRBD1 (5 bases). The CDR3 runs 15 residues. Trimming took 5 bases from V and 6 from J, leaving 19 bases between them. The germline CDR1 and CDR2 sequences are SGHNT and YENEEA. Written as DNA, the CDR3 is TGTGCCAGCAGCAAAAGGGAGGGGAGGAAGGCTGAAGCTTTCTTT. As protein: CASSKREGRKAEAFF.

The rearrangement uses TRBV19 and TRBJ2-1; 7 positions match TRBD2. The V gene's germline CDR1 is LNHDA and CDR2 SQIVND (reference sequence). The ends lost 5 bases at V and 7 bases at J; junction bases unmatched: 8. This CDR3 contains 14 residues. CDR3 sequence (DNA): TGTGCCAGTAGTGGAGCGGGACTCGGAAATGAGCAGTTCTTC. Encoded protein: CASSGAGLGNEQFF.

This clone was detected once. The chain uses TRBV7-9 and TRBJ2-3, with 10 bases lining up with TRBD2. Germline V gene data show CDR1 as SEHNR and CDR2 as FQNEAQ (reference sequence). J gave up 4 bases and V 3 bases, and 13 bases lay outside the gene matches. The CDR3 runs to 18 residues. The chain's CDR3 is CASSFRASGRGRADTQYF. For the CDR3, the DNA is TGTGCCAGCAGCTTCCGTGCTAGCGGGAGAGGCAGAGCAGATACGCAGTATTTT.

This clone was seen only once. One end of the junction is discordant with germline, which a read error may explain. This chain uses TRBV7-9 with TRBJ2-7; 10 bases align to TRBD2. Germline V CDR1 and CDR2: SEHNR, FQNEAQ (reference sequence). This CDR3 is built from 18 residues. CDR3 nucleotide sequence: TGTTCCAGCAGCTTAGCGGGGCTGAGAGCGGGAGGGACCTACGAGCAGTACTTC. Protein: CSSSLAGLRAGGTYEQYF.

The chain couples TRBV27 to TRBJ1-1, with 8 bases that match TRBD1. Germline values: CDR1 MNHEY, CDR2 SMNVEV (reference sequence). The J segment lost 4 bases and the V segment lost 5 bases, leaving 6 bases of the junction unmatched. The CDR3 has 14 residues. This CDR3 reads CASSGQGWGTEAFF. CDR3 nucleotides: TGTGCCAGCAGTGGACAGGGTTGGGGCACTGAAGCTTTCTTT.

This clone was observed a single time. Its ends do not fully match the called genes, so a read error is possible. The chain has TRBV28 and TRBJ2-4; TRBD1 matches at 8 bases. Germline V gene sequence: CDR1 MDHEN, CDR2 SYDVKM. The CDR3 runs to 16 residues. CDR3 residues: CASRPTTGGAKNVQYF. The CDR3 region has the DNA TGTGCCAGCAGACCCACAACAGGGGGTGCCAAAAACGTTCAGTACTTC.

The V gene is TRBV5-8, the J gene TRBJ1-2; no clear D gene. The CDR3 has 15 amino acids. Deletions cut 4 bases from V and 4 bases from J, with 17 bases between. Germline V gene sequence: CDR1 SGHTS, CDR2 YDEGEE. CDR3 sequence: CASSIGIALSYGYTF. In DNA, the CDR3 is TGTGCCAGCAGCATTGGAATTGCACTAAGCTATGGCTACACCTTC.

This clone has a handful of counts. V gene TRBV6-1 combines with J gene TRBJ2-3; weak D call: TRBD2 (5 bases). V shed 8 bases and J shed 6 bases, with 15 bases lying between them. The CDR3 runs 13 residues. Germline CDR1 is MNHNS and CDR2 is SASEGT. CDR3 protein: CASQEGVADTQYF. The CDR3 region has the DNA TGTGCCAGCCAAGAGGGAGTCGCGGATACGCAGTATTTT.

This chain links TRBV6-1 with TRBJ1-4; the D is unclear. V was pared by 11 bases and J by 8 bases, with 18 bases between. The germline V gene has CDR1 MNHNS and CDR2 SASEGT. The CDR3 is 13 amino acids. The CDR3 nucleotides read TGTGCCTCCCCGAGGGCAGGACGGGAAAAACTGTTTTTT. Amino acids: CASPRAGREKLFF.

V usage is TRBV4-1 and J usage is TRBJ2-7; 8 nucleotides align to TRBD1. Germline lookup yields CDR1 MGHRA and CDR2 YSYEKL. CDR3 length equals 15 residues. V dropped 3 bases and J dropped 0; count of bases not matched to a gene: 4. This CDR3 is CASSQDRAYSYEQYF. The CDR3 DNA follows: TGCGCCAGCAGCCAGGACAGGGCCTACTCCTACGAGCAGTACTTC.

In this sample, this clone turned up a few times. The chain recombines TRBV4-2 with TRBJ2-7, with D possibly being TRBD2 (5 bases). Germline values: CDR1 LGHNA, CDR2 YNFKEQ. V lost 2 bases and J lost 5, with 10 bases in between. The CDR3 contains 13 residues. The CDR3 loop is CASSQRVGDEQYF. The CDR3 DNA is TGTGCCAGCAGCCAACGGGTCGGGGACGAGCAGTACTTC.

The chain links TRBV6-5 to TRBJ2-7, with D uncertain. The CDR3 has 15 residues. The germline V gene encodes CDR1 MNHEY and CDR2 SVGAGI. Deletions cut 6 bases from V and 2 bases from J, with 17 bases between. This CDR3 reads CASSPTVTIAYEQYF. As DNA, the CDR3 is TGTGCCAGCAGCCCGACTGTAACCATAGCCTACGAGCAGTACTTC.

The genes are TRBV28 and TRBJ2-4, with a weak D call TRBD1 (5 bases). The CDR3 totals 15 residues. Germline V gene sequence: CDR1 MDHEN, CDR2 SYDVKM. V shed 1 base and J shed 1 base, with 8 bases lying between them. CDR3 DNA: TGTGCCAGCAGTTTATTGAAGGGGGCCAAAAACATTCAGTACTTC. Its protein product is CASSLLKGAKNIQYF.

This sequence joins TRBV4-1 and TRBJ2-2; a weak D match, TRBD2 (6 bases). Germline-derived CDR1 and CDR2 are MGHRA and YSYEKL. The CDR3 runs to 13 residues. Trimming cost V 4 bases and J 7 bases, with 10 bases left between them. The CDR3 region has the DNA TGCGCCAGCAGCCCTGCGGGAAACGGGGAGCTGTTTTTT. The encoded protein is CASSPAGNGELFF.